The sample holds a few counts of the clone carrying this T cell receptor beta chain. The antigen is unknown. Between the trimmed V and J ends, which lost 0 bases and 5 bases, there was a span of 6 bases. CDR1 is SGHRS, CDR2 YFSETQ, per germline. This CDR3 contains 13 residues. This specimen comes from a study of graft-versus-host responses after intestinal transplantation. On the study more broadly: Recipients had transplants, and these were multivisceral, liver-intestinal, or isolated intestinal. Induction with anti-thymocyte globulin, then tacrolimus and steroids for about 3 years, was given to all recipients.

Study results and limitations: Investigators detected GvH clones in recipient marrow, with some emerging earlier in ileum or blood. Across patients carrying graft-donor T cell macrochimerism, allografts held high graft-versus-host to host-versus-graft clonal ratios.

Data came from immunoSEQ multiplex PCR; TCRdb stores just in-frame clones and leaves some out. The sample lists around 130,000 clones, over 85% occurring once. The TCR sequence derives from a human donor who received an intestinal transplant. The starting material was unstimulated CD4+ T cells sorted from spleen or lymph node cells, obtained before intestinal transplant. The rearrangement joins TRBV5-1 to TRBJ1-5; D is ambiguous. The DNA for the CDR3 is TGCGCCAGCAGCTTGGTCGGGGATCAGCCCCAGCATTTT. This sequence encodes CASSLVGDQPQHF.